The 27 T cell receptor beta chains below all came from one sample that was sequenced in a study of blood T cell repertoires in COVID-19. Sequenced by immunoSEQ multiplex PCR; TCRdb stores in-frame clones only, minus some. The table has approximately 500,000 clones, roughly 89% seen once. The sequencing sample was made of peripheral blood. The receptors originated from a man aged 18 to 30 with COVID-19, enrolled during active disease.

The DNA of the CDR3 is TGTGCCAGCACAGGGACCTACGAGCAGTACTTC. Protein sequence: CASTGTYEQYF. The rearrangement uses TRBV2 and TRBJ2-7; maybe TRBD1 (5 bases). The length of the CDR3 is 11 residues. V gave up 7 bases and J gave up 2 bases, with 6 bases separating them. Germline assignment: CDR1 SNHLY and CDR2 FYNNEI.

In the case of this clone: This CDR3 is also generated by other DNA sequences in the sample. The CDR3 spells CASRTSGGTDTQYF. CDR3 DNA sequence: TGTGCCAGCAGAACTAGCGGGGGGACAGATACGCAGTATTTT. V is TRBV6-5 and J is TRBJ2-3, with 12 bases fitting TRBD2. The germline CDR1 and CDR2 sequences are MNHEY and SVGAGI. The CDR3 contains 14 residues. V was clipped by 6 bases and J by 3 bases; unmatched bases: 1.

The chain couples TRBV13 to TRBJ2-1, with TRBD2 matching 12 bases. The CDR3 spans 15 residues. In germline, CDR1 is PRHDT, CDR2 FYEKMQ (reference sequence). Trimming cost V 3 bases and J 6 bases; bases outside gene matches: 3. The CDR3 nucleotides read TGTGCCAGCAGCTTCCCTAGCGGGGGGGCCAATGAGCAGTTCTTC. Translating it yields CASSFPSGGANEQFF.

The chain links TRBV6-5 to TRBJ2-1, with 14 bases lining up with TRBD2. Losses at the gene ends were 0 bases for V and 9 bases for J; bases not matched to a gene: 4. The germline V gene encodes CDR1 MNHEY and CDR2 SVGAGI. The CDR3 is made up of 16 amino acids. The CDR3 is CASSYSGTSGSGEQFF. CDR3 coding DNA: TGTGCCAGCAGTTACTCCGGGACTAGCGGGAGTGGTGAGCAGTTCTTC.

This clone has a single count. This chain connects TRBV19 to TRBJ1-5; 8 bases fit TRBD1. CDR3 length: 15 amino acids. Trimming removed 5 bases from V and 2 bases from J; junction bases left unmatched: 5. Germline V CDR1 and CDR2: LNHDA, SQIVND (reference sequence). The CDR3, as DNA: TGTGCCAGTAGTTGGGCAGGGGGCGGCAATCAGCCCCAGCATTTT. As protein: CASSWAGGGNQPQHF.

The chain couples TRBV12-3 or TRBV12-4 to TRBJ1-2; D is perhaps TRBD1 (6 bases). V dropped 3 bases and J dropped 8 bases, with 13 bases sitting between them. The CDR3 has 13 amino acids. The CDR3 here is CASSFKRGGGYTF. DNA for the CDR3: TGTGCCAGCAGTTTTAAAAGGGGGGGCGGCTACACCTTC.

As regards this clone: Other DNA sequences of this sample code for an identical CDR3. The chain is built from TRBV7-9 and TRBJ1-1; unclear D gene. Trimming shortened V by 7 bases and J by 1 base, and 13 bases separated the two germline ends. The CDR3 runs 14 residues. CDR1 and CDR2 (germline): SEHNR, FQNEAQ (reference sequence). CDR3 nucleotide sequence: TGTGCCAGCATCCGTGGTGGAGGGAACACTGAAGCTTTCTTT. Its protein product is CASIRGGGNTEAFF.

The chain recombines TRBV28 with TRBJ2-1, with TRBD1 matching 7 bases. V lost 5 bases and J lost 9; bases outside the gene matches: 4. The CDR3 is made up of 12 amino acids. Germline-derived CDR1 and CDR2 are MDHEN and SYDVKM. Written as DNA, the CDR3 is TGTGCCAGCAGTCCACAGGGGACTGAGCAGTTCTTC. As protein: CASSPQGTEQFF.

The gene calls are TRBV6-6 and TRBJ2-3, with TRBD2 as a possible D gene (6 bases). The germline CDR1 and CDR2 sequences are MNHNY and SVGAGI (reference sequence). Trimming pared 6 bases from V and 0 bases from J, leaving 10 bases between. The CDR3 is 14 residues long. The CDR3 loop is CASRGRYSTDTQYF. The CDR3 DNA sequence: TGTGCCAGCAGGGGGAGGTATAGCACAGATACGCAGTATTTT.

This chain uses TRBV27 with TRBJ1-1; 7 bases line up with TRBD1. This CDR3 has 15 amino acids. In germline, CDR1 is MNHEY, CDR2 SMNVEV (reference sequence). V gave up 0 bases and J gave up 1 base; unmatched junction bases: 2. The CDR3 coding sequence is TGTGCCAGCAGTTTATCGTGGACAGGGAACACTGAAGCTTTCTTT. It codes for CASSLSWTGNTEAFF.

The V and J genes are TRBV2 and TRBJ1-4, with TRBD1 as a possible D gene (5 bases). CDR1 and CDR2 (germline): SNHLY, FYNNEI. This CDR3 is built from 14 residues. V lost 0 bases to trimming and J lost 5 bases, with 7 bases between them. Here the CDR3 DNA reads TGTGCCAGCAGTGAAGCGGGGGGAAATGAAAAACTGTTTTTT. Translating it yields CASSEAGGNEKLFF.

As regards this clone: The germline gene is not matched at one end of the junction; a read error may be the cause. J is TRBJ1-4 and V is TRBV18; TRBD1 might be the D (5 bases). Germline V gives CDR1 KGHSH, CDR2 LQKENI. CDR3 length equals 11 residues. For the CDR3, the DNA is TGTGCCAGCTCACGCGGCGACAGAGTGGTCTTT. This gives the protein CASSRGDRVVF.

A few counts support this clone. The chain links TRBV7-2 to TRBJ2-2, with TRBD1 matching over 7 bases. From germline, CDR1 is SGHTA and CDR2 FQGNSA. J lost 5 bases, V lost 0 bases, and 6 bases had no gene match. The CDR3 has 16 amino acids. The CDR3 nucleotides read TGTGCCAGCAGCTTAGCGCCCGGCAGGGGGACCGGGGAGCTGTTTTTT. Encoded protein: CASSLAPGRGTGELFF.

This chain joins TRBV28 and TRBJ2-3; the match to TRBD2 covers 13 bases. CDR3 length equals 18 residues. Trimming removed 5 bases from V and 2 bases from J; junction bases left unmatched: 10. The germline V gene encodes CDR1 MDHEN and CDR2 SYDVKM. CDR3 sequence (DNA): TGTGCCAGCAGTAAAATCTTGACTAGCGGGAGGAACACAGATACGCAGTATTTT. Its translation: CASSKILTSGRNTDTQYF. Variable domain in full (rest from reference TRBV28 and TRBJ2-3): DVKVTQSSRYLVKRTGEKVFLECVQDMDHENMFWYRQDPGLGLRLIYFSYDVKMKEKGDIPEGYSVSREKKERFSLILESASTNQTSMYLCASSKILTSGRNTDTQYFGPGTRLTVL.

The chain joins TRBV7-9 to TRBJ1-3, with a weak D call TRBD1 (6 bases). Trimming took off 5 bases at V and 4 bases at J, with 18 bases between the two ends. This CDR3 is 16 amino acids long. Germline V gene sequence: CDR1 SEHNR, CDR2 FQNEAQ (reference sequence). The chain's CDR3 is CASSLRQANSGNTIYF. For the CDR3, the DNA is TGTGCCAGCAGCCTGAGACAGGCGAATTCCGGAAACACCATATATTTT.

The rearrangement joins TRBV27 to TRBJ2-5; D remains unclear. CDR3 size: 13 residues. The germline gives CDR1 MNHEY, CDR2 SMNVEV (reference sequence). The germline V and J ends were trimmed by 4 bases and 1 base, with 7 bases remaining between them. CDR3 DNA sequence: TGTGCCAGCAGTTCTATGCCCCAAGAGACCCAGTACTTC. Encoded protein: CASSSMPQETQYF.

The J gene is TRBJ1-1, the V gene TRBV11-1; D is uncertain. Trimming took 5 bases from V and 4 from J, leaving 11 bases between them. The CDR3 sequence is 13 residues long. Looked up from germline, CDR1 is SGHAT and CDR2 is FQDESV (reference sequence). The CDR3 nucleotides are TGTGCCAGCAGCCCGCGGCGAACCACTGAAGCTTTCTTT. Residues: CASSPRRTTEAFF.

There are a few counts of this clone. This chain joins TRBV24-1 and TRBJ2-1; D is perhaps TRBD1 (5 bases). The CDR3 runs 12 residues. Between the trimmed V and J ends, which lost 4 bases and 10 bases, there was a span of 10 bases. Per the germline V gene, CDR1 is KGHDR and CDR2 is SFDVKD. The CDR3 DNA reads as TGTGCCACCAGTGAGCCAGGGTACGAGCAGTTCTTC. Encoded protein: CATSEPGYEQFF.

The rearrangement links TRBV18 to TRBJ2-1; perhaps TRBD1 as D (6 bases). The CDR3 has 16 residues. Germline loops: CDR1 KGHSH, CDR2 LQKENI. V lost 3 bases to trimming and J lost 4 bases, with 16 bases between them. CDR3 amino acids: CASSPPTGNSYNEQFF. The CDR3 nucleotides read TGTGCCAGCTCACCCCCGACAGGAAACAGTTACAATGAGCAGTTCTTC.

The rearrangement links TRBV21-1 to TRBJ2-3; the table's D call, TRBD1, has no DNA check behind it. TRBV21-1 is reported as a pseudogene. The CDR3 totals 16 residues. The DNA of the CDR3 is TGTGCCAGCAGCAAAGCAAAGGACAGACACACAGATACGCAGTATTTT. It yields the protein CASSKAKDRHTDTQYF.

This rearrangement joins TRBV11-3 to TRBJ2-3; TRBD2 agrees at 12 bases. The J segment lost 3 bases and the V segment lost 2 bases, leaving 9 bases of the junction unmatched. The germline gives CDR1 SGHNT, CDR2 YENEEA. CDR3 length equals 18 residues. The CDR3 spells CASSLTLRLAGVTDTQYF. CDR3 DNA sequence: TGTGCCAGCAGCTTAACCCTCCGACTAGCGGGAGTTACAGATACGCAGTATTTT. Supplemented by reference TRBV11-3 and TRBJ2-3, the full variable domain reads EAGVVQSPRYKIIEKKQPVAFWCNPISGHNTLYWYLQNLGQGPELLIRYENEEAVDDSQLPKDRFSAERLKGVDSTLKIQPAELGDSAVYLCASSLTLRLAGVTDTQYFGPGTRLTVL.

The chain has TRBV7-9 and TRBJ2-7, with D perhaps matching TRBD2 (7 bases). The V end lost 10 bases, the J end lost 0 bases, and 10 bases lay between the germline ends. The CDR3 spans 12 residues. The V gene's germline CDR1 is SEHNR and CDR2 FQNEAQ (reference sequence). CDR3 sequence (DNA): TGTGCCACGGGGGGCCTCTCCTACGAGCAGTACTTC. It is translated as CATGGLSYEQYF.

This clone was seen once. The J gene is TRBJ2-7, the V gene TRBV18, with 10 nucleotides matching TRBD2. CDR1 and CDR2 (germline): KGHSH, LQKENI. The CDR3 extends over 15 amino acids. The V and J ends lost 1 base and 4 bases, in that order; junction bases with no gene match: 4. The chain's CDR3 is CASSPLAGGPYEQYF. The CDR3 region has the DNA TGTGCCAGCTCACCACTAGCGGGAGGCCCATACGAGCAGTACTTC.

V gene TRBV2 combines with J gene TRBJ1-5; D is possibly TRBD1 (5 bases). CDR3 length: 13 amino acids. Looked up from germline, CDR1 is SNHLY and CDR2 is FYNNEI. Trimming left V 6 bases short and J 5 bases short, with 11 bases between. CDR3 DNA: TGTGCCAGCAGGTTGGGGGGGGATCAGCCCCAGCATTTT. Translation: CASRLGGDQPQHF.

The rearrangement joins TRBV10-2 to TRBJ1-1; 8 bases line up with TRBD1. With 5 bases clipped from V and 8 bases from J, the junction kept 7 bases outside the gene matches. Germline V gene lookup returns CDR1 WSHSY and CDR2 SAAADI. This CDR3 comprises 13 residues. The CDR3 here is CASSPNRDREAFF. The CDR3 DNA sequence: TGCGCCAGCAGTCCAAACCGGGACAGGGAAGCTTTCTTT.

This clone was picked up one time. J is TRBJ1-5 and V is TRBV27; 8 bases line up with TRBD1. The CDR3 runs to 13 residues. Germline V gene data show CDR1 as MNHEY and CDR2 as SMNVEV (reference sequence). V shed 5 bases and J 8 bases; nucleotides not matched to a gene: 5. The chain's CDR3 is CASSGDRGEPQHF. The CDR3 bases are TGTGCCAGCAGTGGAGACAGGGGAGAGCCCCAGCATTTT.

The V gene is TRBV19, the J gene TRBJ2-3; D gene unclear. Trimming stripped 3 bases from V and 0 bases from J, with 4 bases between. Germline V gene lookup returns CDR1 LNHDA and CDR2 SQIVND (reference sequence). The CDR3 totals 13 residues. For the CDR3, the DNA is TGTGCCAGTAGTATGGGCAGCACAGATACGCAGTATTTT. Protein product: CASSMGSTDTQYF.